This T cell receptor beta chain was recorded in a study of cytomegalovirus exposure and HLA in healthy donors. Notes on the study in general: Some TCR beta chains (roughly 150 of them) were listed as cytomegalovirus-associated. Later analysis found that TCR beta chains associated with HLA were more clonally expanded than other, equally common chains. It was taken for granted in presence/absence analyses that sequencing depth across donors was roughly uniform.

Both 60 Vbeta primers and 13 Jbeta primers went into the PCR. Here immunoSEQ multiplex PCR was the method, and the copy in TCRdb shows in-frame clones only, minus some. The sample carries 100,000 to 150,000 clones, 75% to 80% recorded once. Worth noting for this clone: Its antigen is still unknown.

The germline gives CDR1 SGHNT, CDR2 YENEEA. The CDR3 covers 17 residues. Losses at the gene ends were 1 base for V and 4 bases for J; bases not matched to a gene: 11. V usage is TRBV11-3 and J usage is TRBJ2-3; 7 bases agree with TRBD2. What was sequenced was PBMCs. The clonotype originates from an older woman in good health and CMV-seronegative. The CDR3 DNA reads TGTGCCAGCAGCTTAGGCTCGGCAGCGGGGCTAGCAGATACGCAGTATTTT. Translated: CASSLGSAAGLADTQYF. The entire variable domain, with the rest obtained from reference TRBV11-3 and TRBJ2-3, is as follows: EAGVVQSPRYKIIEKKQPVAFWCNPISGHNTLYWYLQNLGQGPELLIRYENEEAVDDSQLPKDRFSAERLKGVDSTLKIQPAELGDSAVYLCASSLGSAAGLADTQYFGPGTRLTVL.